This record looks at one T cell receptor (beta chain) sequence and its context. The entry originates in a study of blood T cell repertoires in COVID-19. The wider study: Specimens from acute and convalescent COVID-19 originated in the United States, Italy and Spain. The cDNA or gDNA used as material had been derived from T cells, B-cell-depleted T cells, or PBMCs.

Germline values: CDR1 MDHEN, CDR2 SYDVKM. After removal of 8 bases from V and 3 bases from J, the junction contained 7 bases not matched to a gene. The length of the CDR3 is 13 residues. In the study's own analysis: Using reference gene primer amplification, nucleated cell counts were estimated. Some clones are missing from TCRdb's copy, which holds only in-frame ones; the method was immunoSEQ multiplex PCR. The V and J calls and clone size were taken over from that table, and D and trimming were inferred from the DNA. The repertoire holds about 61,000 clones, with more than 70% as singletons. The V and J genes are TRBV28 and TRBJ2-7; 7 bases are a match to TRBD1. This TCR was recovered from a woman in her fifties or sixties with active or convalescent COVID-19. Sequenced material: peripheral blood. Here the CDR3 reads CASLGTENYEQYF. CDR3 bases: TGTGCCAGCCTTGGGACAGAGAACTACGAGCAGTACTTC.